A single sample gave rise to the 5 T cell receptor beta chains below, sequenced in a study of coeliac disease. TCRdb keeps only in-frame clones here, not all; method: immunoSEQ multiplex PCR. Here the sample spans a few thousand clones, approximately 69% being singletons. Input material: lymphocytes from the gut lamina propria. All receptors derive from a woman in her forties.

V gene TRBV10-3 combines with J gene TRBJ1-3; D is uncertain. Trimming took off 3 bases at V and 4 bases at J, with 4 bases between the two ends. This CDR3 is built from 12 residues. Germline assignment: CDR1 ENHRY and CDR2 SYGVKD. CDR3 in amino acids: CAISESGNTIYF. Written as DNA, the CDR3 is TGTGCCATCAGTGAATCGGGAAACACCATATATTTT.

This clone was seen only a few times. J is TRBJ1-2 and V is TRBV4-3, with D possibly being TRBD1 (5 bases). V dropped 3 bases and J dropped 4 bases, with 15 bases sitting between them. The CDR3 sequence is 15 residues long. Germline CDR1 reads LGHNA; CDR2 reads YSLEER. Here the CDR3 DNA reads TGCGCCAGCAGCCAGAGAGTCAGGGAGGCCTATGGCTACACCTTC. Translating gives CASSQRVREAYGYTF.

The genes are TRBV19 and TRBJ2-1; 7 bases are shared with TRBD2. The CDR3 contains 15 residues. The V gene end was trimmed by 2 bases and the J gene end by 4 bases; junction bases not matched to a gene: 5. The germline gives CDR1 LNHDA, CDR2 SQIVND (reference sequence). CDR3 sequence (DNA): TGTGCCAGTAGTATACAGAGCGGGGCTTACAATGAGCAGTTCTTC. It codes for CASSIQSGAYNEQFF.

The chain has TRBV10-3 and TRBJ2-2; 9 bases agree with TRBD1. V shed 5 bases and J 1 base; nucleotides not matched to a gene: 2. The CDR3 is 15 residues long. Per the germline V gene, CDR1 is ENHRY and CDR2 is SYGVKD. CDR3 coding DNA: TGTGCCATCAGTCCGGGACAGGGGAACACCGGGGAGCTGTTTTTT. Translated, it gives CAISPGQGNTGELFF.

This clone appeared a few times. The chain employs TRBV7-9 and TRBJ1-1; 7 bases are a match to TRBD1. Germline values: CDR1 SEHNR, CDR2 FQNEAQ (reference sequence). The CDR3 sequence is 12 residues long. Germline trimming cut 3 bases from V and 5 bases from J; bases unmatched to any gene: 0. The CDR3 sequence: CASSLTGTEAFF. DNA of the CDR3: TGTGCCAGCAGCTTGACAGGGACTGAAGCTTTCTTT.